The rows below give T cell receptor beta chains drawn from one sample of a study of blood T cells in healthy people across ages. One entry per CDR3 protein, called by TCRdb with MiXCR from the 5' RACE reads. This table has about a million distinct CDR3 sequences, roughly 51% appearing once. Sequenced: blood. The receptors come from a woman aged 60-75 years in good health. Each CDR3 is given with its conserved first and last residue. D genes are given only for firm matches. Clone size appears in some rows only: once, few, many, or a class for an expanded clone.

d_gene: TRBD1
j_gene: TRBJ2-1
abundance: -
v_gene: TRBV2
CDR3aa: CASRTDRGYEQFF
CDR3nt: TGTGCCAGCAGGACGGACAGGGGCTATGAGCAGTTCTTC

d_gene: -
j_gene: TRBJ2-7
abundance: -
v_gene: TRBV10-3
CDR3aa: CAIGEDSGETGQYF
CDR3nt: TGTGCCATCGGGGAGGACAGTGGGGAGACCGGGCAGTACTTC

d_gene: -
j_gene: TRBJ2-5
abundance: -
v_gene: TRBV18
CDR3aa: CASAPPEETQYF
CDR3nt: TGTGCCAGCGCACCACCCGAAGAGACCCAGTACTTC

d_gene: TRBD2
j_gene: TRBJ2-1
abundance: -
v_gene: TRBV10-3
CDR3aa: CAIARTSGRVEQFF
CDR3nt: TGTGCCATCGCCAGAACTAGCGGGAGAGTTGAGCAGTTCTTC

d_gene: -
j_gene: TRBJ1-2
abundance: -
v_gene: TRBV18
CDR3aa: CASSPPVVLYGYTF
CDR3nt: TGTGCCAGCTCACCACCGGTCGTGCTCTATGGCTACACCTTC

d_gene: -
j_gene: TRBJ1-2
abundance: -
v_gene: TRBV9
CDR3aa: CASSVGPGEVYGYTF
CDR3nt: TGTGCCAGCAGCGTAGGTCCAGGGGAGGTCTATGGCTACACCTTC

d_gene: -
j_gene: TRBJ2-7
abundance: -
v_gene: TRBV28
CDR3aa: CASSRGGPSYEQYF
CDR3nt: TGTGCCAGCAGTCGGGGCGGGCCCTCCTACGAGCAGTACTTC

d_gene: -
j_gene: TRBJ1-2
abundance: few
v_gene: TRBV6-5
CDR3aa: CASSYSSGPLNYGYTF
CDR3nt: TGTGCCAGCAGTTACTCCTCAGGGCCCCTTAACTATGGCTACACCTTC

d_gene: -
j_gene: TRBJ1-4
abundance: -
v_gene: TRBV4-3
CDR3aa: CASSQALATNEKLFF
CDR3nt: TGCGCCAGCAGTCAGGCCCTTGCAACTAATGAAAAACTGTTTTTT

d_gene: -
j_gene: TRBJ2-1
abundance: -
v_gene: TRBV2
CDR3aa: CAGCSRAYGEQFF
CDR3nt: TGTGCCGGCTGTTCTCGTGCGTATGGTGAGCAGTTCTTC

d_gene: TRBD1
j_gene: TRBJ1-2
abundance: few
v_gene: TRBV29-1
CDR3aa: CSVGEGAVYGYTF
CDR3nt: TGCAGCGTTGGGGAGGGGGCGGTCTATGGCTACACCTTC

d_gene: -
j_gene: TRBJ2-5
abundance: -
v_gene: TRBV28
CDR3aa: CATGREPFKQYF
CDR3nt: TGTGCCACGGGGCGGGAACCGTTCAAGCAGTACTTC

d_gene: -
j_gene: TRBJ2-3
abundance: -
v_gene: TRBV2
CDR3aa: CASKDSWSTDTQYF
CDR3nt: TGTGCCAGCAAGGATAGTTGGAGCACAGATACGCAGTATTTT

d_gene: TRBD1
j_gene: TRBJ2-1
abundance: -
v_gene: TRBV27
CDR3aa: CASRAGGYNEQFF
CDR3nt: TGTGCCAGCAGGGCAGGGGGCTACAATGAGCAGTTCTTC

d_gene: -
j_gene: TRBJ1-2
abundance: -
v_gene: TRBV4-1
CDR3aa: CASSQDVQRGLNYGYTF
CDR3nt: TGCGCCAGCAGCCAAGATGTACAGCGGGGCCTAAACTATGGCTACACCTTC

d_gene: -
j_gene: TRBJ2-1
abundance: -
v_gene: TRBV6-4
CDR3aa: CASSDSFRGTEQFF
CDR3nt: TGTGCCAGCAGTGACTCGTTCAGGGGAACTGAGCAGTTCTTC

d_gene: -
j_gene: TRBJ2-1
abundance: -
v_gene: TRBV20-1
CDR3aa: CSASPRYNEQFF
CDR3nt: TGCAGTGCTAGCCCACGCTACAATGAGCAGTTCTTC

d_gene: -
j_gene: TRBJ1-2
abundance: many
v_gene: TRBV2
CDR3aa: CASTGTEFGGYTF
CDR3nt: TGTGCCAGCACCGGGACGGAGTTTGGTGGCTACACCTTC

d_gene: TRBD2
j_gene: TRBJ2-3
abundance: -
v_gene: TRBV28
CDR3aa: CASSTGLAGLSTDTQYF
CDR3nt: TGTGCCAGCAGTACCGGACTAGCGGGCCTTAGCACAGATACGCAGTATTTT

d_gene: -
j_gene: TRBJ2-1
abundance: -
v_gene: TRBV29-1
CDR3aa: CSVDPNGSGEQFF
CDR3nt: TGCAGCGTTGATCCTAACGGGAGTGGTGAGCAGTTCTTC

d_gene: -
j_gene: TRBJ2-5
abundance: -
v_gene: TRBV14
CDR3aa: CASSRGPVVETQYF
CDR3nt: TGTGCCAGCAGCCGAGGACCAGTTGTTGAGACCCAGTACTTC

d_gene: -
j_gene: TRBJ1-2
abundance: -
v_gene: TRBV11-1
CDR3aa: CASSHSTGHYGYTF
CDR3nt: TGTGCCAGCAGCCATTCGACAGGCCACTATGGCTACACCTTC

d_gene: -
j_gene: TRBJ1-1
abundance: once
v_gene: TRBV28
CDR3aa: CASSFFDKAAVDTEAFF
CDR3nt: TGTGCCAGCAGTTTTTTCGATAAGGCAGCGGTGGACACTGAAGCTTTCTTT

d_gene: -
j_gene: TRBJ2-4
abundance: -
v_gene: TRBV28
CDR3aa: CASSSPWKGTIILAKNIQYF
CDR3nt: TGTGCCAGCAGTTCCCCATGGAAGGGGACAATTATACTAGCCAAAAACATTCAGTACTTC

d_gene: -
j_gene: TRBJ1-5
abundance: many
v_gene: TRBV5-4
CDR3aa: CASSLGGVGDSNQPQHF
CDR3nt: TGTGCCAGCAGCTTGGGCGGGGTAGGGGACAGCAATCAGCCCCAGCATTTT

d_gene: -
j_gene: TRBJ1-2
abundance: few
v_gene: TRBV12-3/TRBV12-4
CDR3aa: CASSLANYGYTF
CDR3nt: TGTGCCAGCAGTCTAGCTAACTATGGCTACACCTTC

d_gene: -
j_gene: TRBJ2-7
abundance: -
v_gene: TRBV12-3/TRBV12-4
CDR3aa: CASSLAEQYF
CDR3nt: TGTGCCAGCAGTTTGGCCGAGCAGTACTTC

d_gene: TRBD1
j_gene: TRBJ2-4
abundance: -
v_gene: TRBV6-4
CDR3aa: CASSDQGQPKNIQYF
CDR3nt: TGTGCCAGCAGTGACCAGGGACAGCCCAAAAACATTCAGTACTTC

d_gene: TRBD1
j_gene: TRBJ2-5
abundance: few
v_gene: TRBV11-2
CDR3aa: CASRSTGVETQYF
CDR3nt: TGTGCCAGCAGATCTACAGGGGTGGAGACCCAGTACTTC

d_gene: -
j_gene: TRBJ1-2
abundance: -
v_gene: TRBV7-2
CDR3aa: CASSLVRGSNYGYTF
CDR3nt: TGTGCCAGCAGCTTAGTTCGGGGGTCTAACTATGGCTACACCTTC

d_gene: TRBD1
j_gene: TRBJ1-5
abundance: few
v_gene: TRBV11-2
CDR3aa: CASSKDRGNQPQHF
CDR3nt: TGTGCCAGCAGCAAGGACAGGGGGAATCAGCCCCAGCATTTT